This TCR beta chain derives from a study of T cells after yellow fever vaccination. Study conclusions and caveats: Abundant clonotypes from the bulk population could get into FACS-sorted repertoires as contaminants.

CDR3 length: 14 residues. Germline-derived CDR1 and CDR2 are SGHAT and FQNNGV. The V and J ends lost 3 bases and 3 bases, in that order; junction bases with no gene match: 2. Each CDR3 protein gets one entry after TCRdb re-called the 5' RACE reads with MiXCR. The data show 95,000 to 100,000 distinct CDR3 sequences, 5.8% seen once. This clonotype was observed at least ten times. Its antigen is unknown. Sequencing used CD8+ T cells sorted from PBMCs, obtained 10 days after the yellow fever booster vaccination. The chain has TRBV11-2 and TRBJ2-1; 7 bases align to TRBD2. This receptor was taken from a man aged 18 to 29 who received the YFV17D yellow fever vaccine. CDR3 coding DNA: TGTGCCAGCAGCTTGAGGACTAGCTACAATGAGCAGTTCTTC. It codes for CASSLRTSYNEQFF.